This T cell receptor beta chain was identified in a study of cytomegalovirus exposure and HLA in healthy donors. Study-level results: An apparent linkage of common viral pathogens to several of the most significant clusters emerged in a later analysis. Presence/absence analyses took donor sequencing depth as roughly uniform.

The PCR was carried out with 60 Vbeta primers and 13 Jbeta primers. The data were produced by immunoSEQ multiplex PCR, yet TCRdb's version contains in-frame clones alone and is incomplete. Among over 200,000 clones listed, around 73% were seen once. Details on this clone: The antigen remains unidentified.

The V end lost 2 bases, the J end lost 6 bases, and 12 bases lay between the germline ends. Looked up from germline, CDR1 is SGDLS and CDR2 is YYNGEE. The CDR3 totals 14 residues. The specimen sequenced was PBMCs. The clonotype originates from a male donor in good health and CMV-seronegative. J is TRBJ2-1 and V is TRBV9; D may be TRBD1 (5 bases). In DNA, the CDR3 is TGTGCCAGCAGCGTCGGCAGGGCCGGCAATGAGCAGTTCTTC. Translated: CASSVGRAGNEQFF.